The source of this TCR beta chain is a study of blood T cells in healthy people across ages (dated by TCRdb to between 2015 and 2017). As for the study more broadly: In model experiments, template switching captured roughly one uniquely barcoded TCR beta cDNA molecule for every two T cells. The study analyzed two additional independent replicas of 1 million unique cDNA reads from the same blood draw for two donors, one aged 18 to 30 and one aged 80 or older. Using deep sequencing normalized with unique cDNA molecular identifiers, the study measured how TCR beta repertoire diversity changes with age. Donors of different ages were randomly distributed across sequencing lanes to avoid experimental bias. Four age groups were formed from the donors: young (average approximately 15 years), middle-aged (around 41), aged (approximately 60) and long-lived (82).

Library prep was done by 5' RACE. Sequencing was performed on an Illumina HiSeq 2500. A second roughly 7 to 11 cycle PCR used a sample-barcoded 5' primer and a J-beta primer mix. A template-switch 5' adaptor carrying 12 random nucleotides introduced a unique molecular identifier onto each TCR beta cDNA molecule. Each sample yielded at least 3 million CDR3-containing paired-end reads. First-strand cDNA was synthesized from all RNA with the Mint cDNA synthesis kit, primed by a TRBC-specific oligonucleotide. Following uracil-DNA glycosylase treatment, a first 18-cycle PCR with universal primers M1SS and BC2_uni_R was performed on all cDNA. In the original analysis: For normalization, 1 million high-quality reads were randomly selected from each sample, with every read carrying a distinct molecular identifier. Instead of being binned into consensus sequences, reads that shared molecular identifiers were thrown out. MiTCR, set to a Q25 quality threshold and the strictest error-elimination algorithm, was used for CDR3 identification, clonotype clustering and error correction. A nonparametric unseen species model with Euler transformation was used to estimate lower-bound total TCR beta diversity. TCRdb cleaned the public reads at Q25 with fastp, built clones with MiXCR and kept in-frame beta chains. Each entry merges the rows of one CDR3 protein and shows their most common DNA and genes. Clone size and V and J calls follow TCRdb, not the original study. For this sample there are some 1.5 million distinct CDR3 sequences; about 28% appear just once. Approximately 7.7% of the sample is held by the ten biggest clonotypes.

The roughly 37 donors, aged 6 to 90 years, were systemically healthy Caucasian individuals from Russia. Each donor gave roughly 9.5 milliliters of peripheral blood, collected into EDTA-treated Vacutainer tubes. Ficoll-Paque density-gradient centrifugation was used to isolate PBMCs, with at least 6 million per sample. Trizol reagent was used to extract total RNA from PBMCs, with at least 5 micrograms per sample. Naive CD45RAhigh/CD27high T cell percentages were measured by flow cytometry on a PBMC aliquot from every donor. As regards this clonotype: This receptor's antigen is unknown. There are no base qualities to consult, and no much larger clone falls within one base.

CDR1 and CDR2 were assigned from the germline V gene as SNHLY and FYNNEI. V is shortened by 5 bases, J by 7 bases, and the region joining them spans 21 bases. The CDR3 numbers 15 residues from cysteine through phenylalanine. Only the CDR3 region is kept as DNA, spanning 45 bases read in frame from base 1. The investigation overall reported the following: Because the CMV infection status of the donors was unknown, age-related changes in expanded clonotypes may potentially have been confounded. A strong correlation was found between observed TCR beta diversity and the percentage of naive T cells measured by flow cytometry. Bulk unsorted PBMC profiling prevented conclusive comparison of naive and antigen-experienced compartments. Estimates of total diversity based on one million sequenced T cells were regarded as lower bounds and as underestimates. Compared with the aged group, more naive CD4+ T cells, fewer expanded clones and increased TCR diversity were shown by the long-lived group, suggesting age selection. Observed TCR beta diversity per million T cells fell roughly linearly with age, and a significant reduction was already apparent by age around 44.

This sequence originates from a woman in her thirties in good health. Sequencing was done on a sample of blood. Recombination joined TRBV2 with TRBJ2-7; there is no confident call for the D gene. The nucleotide sequence is given as TGTGCCAGCAGTCAACCCGGCCTGTCTAGAAATGAGCAGTACTTC. Its translation reads: CASSQPGLSRNEQYF.